The 19 T cell receptor beta chains listed next were all sequenced from one sample in a study of tissue T cells after allogeneic stem cell transplantation. Repertoires were generated with immunoSEQ multiplex PCR, while TCRdb's copy carries only in-frame clones and drops some. The table shows about 16,000 clones, with roughly three quarters occurring only once. Material for sequencing was spleen. The source of these receptors is a female BALB/c mouse in good health. This strain has MHC haplotype H2-d.

Note on this clone: All gene names here are mouse names. The read falls 1 residue short of the CDR3 end, and the missing part is taken from the germline J gene. This rearrangement joins TRBV13-2 to TRBJ1-5; D gene ambiguous. Germline V gene sequence: CDR1 NNHNN, CDR2 SYGAGS (reference sequence). The CDR3 length is 15 residues. With 0 bases removed from V and 3 bases from J, the gap between germline ends came to 10 bases. Incomplete CDR3 DNA: TGTGCCAGCGGTGATGCCCGGGTGGGCAACCAGGCTCCGCTT. This sequence encodes CASGDARVGNQAPL. The whole CDR3 reads CASGDARVGNQAPLF.

A note on this clone: Mouse names are used for the genes. The CDR3 end lies 1 residue beyond the end of the read and is filled in from the germline J gene. The V call is TRBV19, the J call TRBJ2-3; D gene ambiguous. The CDR3 extends over 13 amino acids. The germline gives CDR1 FNHDT, CDR2 SITEND (reference sequence). The germline V and J ends were trimmed by 5 bases and 0 bases, with 7 bases remaining between them. CDR3 sequence reads: CASRTNSAETLYF. CDR3 DNA (partial): TGTGCCAGCAGAACAAATAGTGCAGAAACGCTGTAT.

This clone was recorded once. Genes and germline come from the mouse. The missing CDR3 end, 1 residue past where the read stops, is filled in from the germline J gene. V and J are TRBV19 and TRBJ2-2, with 11 bases lining up with TRBD1. The CDR3 totals 14 residues. The V gene end was trimmed by 4 bases and the J gene end by 6 bases; junction bases not matched to a gene: 2. Germline V lookup: CDR1 FNHDT, CDR2 SITEND (reference sequence). Partial CDR3 DNA: TGTGCCAGCAGTCCGGGACAGGGGGCCGGGCAGCTCTAC. This encodes CASSPGQGAGQLY. The whole CDR3 protein is CASSPGQGAGQLYF.

Points on this clone: Gene names are mouse gene names. The read ends 1 residue before the CDR3 terminus; that terminus is restored from the germline J gene. The chain employs TRBV19 and TRBJ2-5; D call uncertain. The CDR3 is made up of 13 amino acids. Trimming removed 3 bases from V and 3 bases from J, with 8 bases in between. Germline values: CDR1 FNHDT, CDR2 SITEND (reference sequence). CDR3 in amino acids: CASSKRQQDTQYF. The part of the CDR3 DNA that was read is TGTGCCAGCAGTAAGCGACAACAAGACACCCAGTAC.

Concerning this clone: Mouse gene names and germline throughout. The read falls 1 residue short of the CDR3 end, and the missing part is taken from the germline J gene. The chain couples TRBV17 to TRBJ1-3; D might be TRBD1 (6 bases). The germline V gene encodes CDR1 MNHDT and CDR2 YYDKIL. The CDR3 is made up of 15 amino acids. V was cut by 3 bases and J by 0 bases, with 9 bases left in between. The DNA read from the CDR3 is TGTGCTAGCAGTAGCTGGACAGATTCTGGAAATACGCTCTAT. This sequence encodes CASSSWTDSGNTLY. The whole CDR3 reads CASSSWTDSGNTLYF.

Worth noting for this clone: Gene names denote mouse genes. Coverage ceases 1 residue before the CDR3 finishes, and the germline J gene fills in the end. The gene calls are TRBV13-3 and TRBJ1-3; perhaps TRBD1 as D (6 bases). Per germline, CDR1 NNHDY and CDR2 SYVADS. CDR3 size: 14 residues. V lost 5 bases, J lost 0 bases, and 9 bases lay in between. The CDR3 spells CASRGTNSGNTLYF. The CDR3 DNA, read in part, is TGTGCCAGCAGGGGGACAAATTCTGGAAATACGCTCTAT.

This clone came up a few times. Gene names are the mouse ones. The read finishes 1 residue shy of the CDR3 end, and the germline J gene is used to complete it. This same CDR3 is encoded by further DNA sequences in the sample. This chain connects TRBV1 to TRBJ1-1; D is perhaps TRBD1 (6 bases). This CDR3 comprises 14 residues. Trimming removed 1 base at V and 0 bases at J, with 6 bases between. Germline CDR1 and CDR2: NSQYPW and LRSPGD (reference sequence). CDR3 DNA (partial): TGCACCTGCAGTGCAGGGACAGCAAACACAGAAGTCTTC. This sequence encodes CTCSAGTANTEVF. The whole CDR3 reads CTCSAGTANTEVFF.

Comment on this clone: Gene names refer to mouse genes. The sequenced fragment ends 1 residue before the CDR3 boundary, so the rest is inferred from the germline J gene. The V call is TRBV13-1, the J call TRBJ1-1, with a weak D call TRBD1 (6 bases). V gave up 0 bases and J gave up 3 bases, with 12 bases separating them. The germline CDR1 and CDR2 sequences are NSHNY and SYGAGN. This CDR3 has 15 amino acids. The DNA read from the CDR3 is TGTGCCAGCAGTGATGCAATCAGGGGTCACACAGAAGTCTTC. It yields the protein CASSDAIRGHTEVF. The CDR3 in its entirety is CASSDAIRGHTEVFF.

With regard to this clone: Each gene name is a mouse one. Sequencing ends 1 residue short of the CDR3 end; the germline J gene provides the rest. This sequence joins TRBV29 and TRBJ1-1, with a weak D call TRBD1 (5 bases). V lost 7 bases and J lost 0, with 15 bases in between. CDR1 is MSHET and CDR2 is SYDVDS in the germline V gene. This CDR3 is 15 amino acids long. The CDR3 spells CASTLSTDANTEVFF. The CDR3 DNA, read in part, is TGTGCTAGCACCCTCTCGACAGATGCAAACACAGAAGTCTTC.

As to this clone: Gene names refer to mouse genes. The read terminates 1 residue before the CDR3 end, so the remaining end is supplied by the germline J gene. J is TRBJ2-3 and V is TRBV13-1, with D possibly matching TRBD2 (5 bases). Per germline, CDR1 NSHNY and CDR2 SYGAGN. CDR3 length: 14 residues. The V and J ends lost 4 bases and 0 bases respectively, with 9 bases between them. CDR3 bases read: TGTGCCAGCAGTTGGACTTCTAGTGCAGAAACGCTGTAT. Translated, it gives CASSWTSSAETLY. Given in full, the CDR3 is CASSWTSSAETLYF.

This clone was counted a few times. Mouse gene names and germline throughout. The read ends 1 residue shy of where the CDR3 ends; the end is completed using the germline J gene. The rearrangement links TRBV13-2 to TRBJ2-7; D is undetermined. V dropped 0 bases and J dropped 3 bases, with 1 base sitting between them. Germline V gene lookup returns CDR1 NNHNN and CDR2 SYGAGS (reference sequence). This CDR3 is 11 amino acids long. CDR3 region: CASGDVYEQYF. The covered CDR3 bases are TGTGCCAGCGGTGATGTCTATGAACAGTAC.

As to this clone: The gene symbols are mouse symbols. With the read ending 1 residue before the CDR3 end, the germline J gene is used to fill in that end. The chain couples TRBV19 to TRBJ2-7, with TRBD1 matching over 11 bases. Germline CDR1 FNHDT, CDR2 SITEND (reference sequence). This CDR3 region has 14 residues. Germline trimming cut 0 bases from V and 5 bases from J; bases unmatched to any gene: 1. The CDR3 sequence: CASSIGTGGDEQYF. CDR3 DNA (partial): TGTGCCAGCAGTATAGGGACAGGGGGCGATGAACAGTAC.

As for this clone: Mouse germline and gene names are used. The observed sequence ends 1 residue before the CDR3 terminus, with the missing tail filled in from the germline J gene. This sequence joins TRBV5 and TRBJ1-6, with a weak D call TRBD1 (6 bases). TRBJ1-6 is an ORF, and what it does is uncertain. The CDR3 extends over 15 amino acids. Germline V gene lookup returns CDR1 LGHNA and CDR2 YNLKQL (reference sequence). V lost 0 bases to trimming and J lost 5 bases, with 8 bases between them. The part of the CDR3 DNA that was read is TGTGCCAGCAGCCAAGAGTGGGACAATAATTCGCCCCTCTAC. Residues: CASSQEWDNNSPLY. The whole CDR3 is CASSQEWDNNSPLYF.

With respect to this clone: Gene names are the mouse ones. The CDR3 goes on 1 residue after the read ends, and that part is filled in from the germline J gene. The chain is built from TRBV13-2 and TRBJ2-7, with D unresolved. Germline CDR1 is NNHNN and CDR2 is SYGAGS (reference sequence). V lost 4 bases to trimming and J lost 0 bases, with 8 bases between them. CDR3 length: 13 residues. The CDR3 DNA, read in part, is TGTGCCAGCGGTCCTCAGAGCTCCTATGAACAGTAC. Residues: CASGPQSSYEQY. The whole CDR3 reads CASGPQSSYEQYF.

As concerns this clone: Mouse names are used for the genes. Read sequence stops 1 residue before the CDR3 end, and the germline J gene provides the missing end. The chain carries TRBV13-2 and TRBJ2-1, with TRBD2 matching 9 bases. The CDR3 extends over 15 amino acids. The germline V gene encodes CDR1 NNHNN and CDR2 SYGAGS (reference sequence). V lost 3 bases, J lost 4 bases, and 5 bases stayed unmatched. The DNA read from the CDR3 is TGTGCCAGCGGTGTCAAACTGGGGGGTTATGCTGAGCAGTTC. Translation: CASGVKLGGYAEQF. The CDR3 in its entirety is CASGVKLGGYAEQFF.

With regard to this clone: Germline and genes: mouse. With the read ending 1 residue before the CDR3 end, the germline J gene is used to fill in that end. This rearrangement joins TRBV1 to TRBJ2-7; 12 bases are a match to TRBD1. The CDR3 runs 15 residues. After removal of 3 bases from V and 2 bases from J, the junction contained 2 bases not matched to a gene. Germline V CDR1 and CDR2: NSQYPW, LRSPGD (reference sequence). This CDR3 is CTCSAGTGGAYEQYF. Incomplete CDR3 DNA: TGCACCTGCAGTGCCGGGACAGGGGGCGCCTATGAACAGTAC.

Remarks on this clone: Mouse names are used for the genes. The read ends 1 residue before the CDR3 terminus; that terminus is restored from the germline J gene. The J gene is TRBJ1-1, the V gene TRBV13-3; a weak D match, TRBD1 (5 bases). The V gene's germline CDR1 is NNHDY and CDR2 SYVADS. This CDR3 region has 13 residues. V gave up 2 bases and J gave up 3 bases, with 8 bases separating them. The CDR3 DNA, read in part, is TGTGCCAGCAGTGACCAGGGCTACACAGAAGTCTTC. Translation: CASSDQGYTEVF. The whole CDR3 is CASSDQGYTEVFF.

As for this clone: Mouse gene names apply. The missing CDR3 end, 1 residue past where the read stops, is filled in from the germline J gene. This chain joins TRBV3 and TRBJ1-2; 12 bases agree with TRBD1. Germline CDR1 and CDR2: SNHLY and FYNGKV (reference sequence). The trim removed 5 bases at V and 3 bases at J, leaving 7 bases unmatched. The CDR3 has 16 residues. The CDR3 spells CASSLRDRGRDSDYTF. Incomplete CDR3 DNA: TGTGCCAGCAGCCTTCGGGACAGGGGGCGCGACTCCGACTACACC.

Details on this clone: Here the gene names and germline are mouse. The missing CDR3 end, 1 residue past where the read stops, is filled in from the germline J gene. The chain links TRBV13-2 to TRBJ1-3; the D gene is possibly TRBD1 (6 bases). CDR1 and CDR2 from the germline V gene are NNHNN and SYGAGS (reference sequence). V lost 0 bases and J 6 bases, leaving 7 bases between the germline ends. This CDR3 has 13 residues. The CDR3 reads CASGDAGVNTLYF. CDR3 DNA, as far as it was read: TGTGCCAGCGGTGATGCAGGGGTAAATACGCTCTAT.